This T cell receptor beta chain is drawn from a study of shared clonotypes between healthy human individuals. The overall study: With ages of 18 to 49, the donors were two women and a few men. Three plates were used per donor for CD4 naive, three for CD4 memory, two for CD8 naive and one for CD8 memory.

A CD45RA-negative memory subset and a CD45RA+ naive subset were separated from the CD4+ cells. Findings of the study overall: Memory subsets had estimated richness that was generally smaller than that of naive subsets.

Generated by immunoSEQ multiplex PCR, the TCRdb table keeps only in-frame clones and is missing some. The sample holds some 660,000 clones, around four fifths seen once. There are 16 residues in the CDR3. Remarks on this clone: What it recognizes is unknown.

V is TRBV21-1 and J is TRBJ2-7; TRBD2, the table's D call, lacks a check against the DNA. TRBV21-1 is noted as a pseudogene. The sequence was collected from a woman younger than 45 in good health. The sample comprised memory CD4+ T cells sorted from blood. Subset described: CD45RA-negative fraction. This CDR3 reads CARTTFQGRGSYEQYF. For the CDR3, the DNA is TGTGCCAGGACAACATTTCAGGGGAGGGGCTCCTACGAGCAGTACTTC.